This TCR beta chain derives from a study of T cells in Graves' hyperthyroidism and ophthalmopathy (dated by TCRdb to between 2017 and 2020). At the level of the whole study: Peripheral blood samples were taken at initial diagnosis, before any treatment was given. To identify TCR V-J signatures that set the groups apart, the researchers used a discovery cohort of roughly 100 patients, made up of 40 to 45 with Graves' ophthalmopathy and about 60 with stable Graves' hyperthyroidism. Prospective prediction of ophthalmopathy was tested in an independent validation cohort of 18 hyperthyroidism patients and 17 patients who later progressed to ophthalmopathy. The 95 to 100 discovery patients were randomly divided into training and test sets at a 7:3 ratio. In several Graves' hyperthyroidism patients, the study also compared T-cell repertoires from thyroid tissue with T-cell repertoires from blood. After blood sampling, hyperthyroidism patients were treated with methimazole at a starting dose of 30 mg daily, and ophthalmopathy patients were treated with high-dose intravenous methylprednisolone. According to the paper, TCR Vbeta CDR3 sequencing was carried out on about 140 peripheral blood samples, which came from fewer than 50 ophthalmopathy, 75 or so hyperthyroidism and approximately 17 progressor patients. The full study reports these points: Most expanded thyroid clonotypes (frequency above 0.001) were also found in blood, which suggests that blood repertoires may mirror thyroid immune responses. A model built on a 13 V-J signature distinguished ophthalmopathy from stable hyperthyroidism, reaching around 90% sensitivity and around 81% specificity in cross-validation and 80%/75% in testing. Sample size was not statistically predetermined, and blinding of investigators to group allocation was not performed. In validation, progression to ophthalmopathy was predicted by the model with nearly 71% sensitivity and 72% to 85% specificity, a median of approximately 6.5 months before onset.

The TCR beta CDR3 regions were amplified from the RNA transcripts. A first-round RT-PCR of the TCR CDR3 used the HTBI primer set with the Qiagen OneStep RT-PCR kit. A second multiplex PCR round built the libraries, followed by size selection and purification. Libraries were sequenced paired-end with 100 bp reads on an Illumina HiSeq2000. The source study handled its data this way. SOAPnuke was used to process the raw data, throwing out any read that contained adapters or uncalled bases, had a mean Phred below 15, or lacked an exact constant-primer or identifier match. COPE v1.2.5 was used to merge the high-quality paired reads, and each unique nucleotide sequence was defined as a clonotype. MiTCR v1.1 was used to align the clonotypes against IMGT TRBV, TRBD and TRBJ reference segments. Analysis was restricted to V-J combinations with a frequency above 0.0001, which covered 99.2% of repertoires. A TCS score was defined as the ratio between F50 (clonal expansion) and ExV (chaos), using BLOSUM62-based TCRdist between CDR3 peptides within each V-J. Welch's t-statistics and random forest reduced roughly 530 V-J features to about 13, which were used in a naive Bayes classifier (R e1071). TCRdb reran the public reads through fastp at Q25 and MiXCR, keeping productive beta chains. When rows share a CDR3 protein, they turn into one entry using the most common DNA and genes. The authors' filters were not applied to this entry. Here the sample has hundreds of thousands of distinct CDR3 sequences; about 14% occur a single time. 10% of the sample goes to the ten largest clones.

The CDR3 has 15 amino acids, counting the end cysteine and phenylalanine. Only CDR3 DNA remains: 45 bases, in frame from the first base. Sequences SNHLY (CDR1) and FYNNEI (CDR2) are obtained from the germline V gene. The V and J ends are trimmed by 4 bases and 3 bases, leaving 16 bases between them. A patient counted as having stable Graves' hyperthyroidism if no progression to ophthalmopathy occurred over 18 months of follow-up. Hyperthyroidism patients were newly diagnosed, with disease duration under 2 months, and aged 18 to 65 years. Patients with uncontrolled infections, other autoimmune diseases, pregnancy or lactation were excluded. Clinical symptoms, serum thyroxine and TRAb, thyroid ultrasound, and orbital computed tomography formed the basis for the diagnoses. PBMCs were isolated from 8 to 10 ml of fresh peripheral blood by Ficoll-Paque density gradient centrifugation. Trizol reagent was used to extract total RNA, and RNA quality was then checked on an Agilent 2100 Bioanalyzer.

This clonotype appeared many times. Its recognized antigen is unknown. No base quality values were provided; no much bigger clone lies one nucleotide off. The V gene is TRBV2 and the J gene is TRBJ2-7; confidence is insufficient to name the D gene. Sequences were obtained from blood. The TCR sequence derives from a woman aged 18 to 35 with Graves' hyperthyroidism. The CDR3 reads as follows: CASSGRKGIIYEQYF. The DNA sequence is given as TGTGCCAGCAGTGGAAGGAAAGGGATAATCTACGAGCAGTACTTC.